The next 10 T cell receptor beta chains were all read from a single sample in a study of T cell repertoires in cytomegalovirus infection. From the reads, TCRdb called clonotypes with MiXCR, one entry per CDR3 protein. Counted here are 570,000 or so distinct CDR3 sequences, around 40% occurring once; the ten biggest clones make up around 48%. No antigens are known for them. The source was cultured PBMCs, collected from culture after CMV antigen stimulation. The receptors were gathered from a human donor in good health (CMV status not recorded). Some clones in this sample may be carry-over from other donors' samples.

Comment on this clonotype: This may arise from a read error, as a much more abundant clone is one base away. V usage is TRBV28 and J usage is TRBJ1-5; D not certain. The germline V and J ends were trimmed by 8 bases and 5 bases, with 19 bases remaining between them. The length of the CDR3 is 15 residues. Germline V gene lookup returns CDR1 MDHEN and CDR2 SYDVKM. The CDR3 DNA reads TGTGCCAGCTCGGAACAGCTTACCTCCTATCAGCCCCAGCATTTT. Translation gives CASSEQLTSYQPQHF.

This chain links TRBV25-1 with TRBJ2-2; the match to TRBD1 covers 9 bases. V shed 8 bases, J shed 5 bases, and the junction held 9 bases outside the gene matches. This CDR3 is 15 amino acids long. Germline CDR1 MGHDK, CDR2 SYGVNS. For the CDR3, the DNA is TGTGCCAGCCGAGTCGGGACAGGGCTAACCGGGGAGCTGTTTTTT. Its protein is CASRVGTGLTGELFF.

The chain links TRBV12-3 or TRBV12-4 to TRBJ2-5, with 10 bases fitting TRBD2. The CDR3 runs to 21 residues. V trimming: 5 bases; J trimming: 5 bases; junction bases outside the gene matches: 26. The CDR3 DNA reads TGTGCCAGCAGTCCCCTAGGAGACTTATTGGGGGTTAGCGGGAGGATGGAGACCCAGTACTTC. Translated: CASSPLGDLLGVSGRMETQYF.

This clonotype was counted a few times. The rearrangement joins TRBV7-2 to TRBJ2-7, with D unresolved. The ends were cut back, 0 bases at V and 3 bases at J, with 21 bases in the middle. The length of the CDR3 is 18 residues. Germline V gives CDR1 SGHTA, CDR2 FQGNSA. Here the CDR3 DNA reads TGTGCCAGCAGCTTAGCGCCTCCTCGCGCGGTGGTGGGCTACGAGCAGTACTTC. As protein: CASSLAPPRAVVGYEQYF. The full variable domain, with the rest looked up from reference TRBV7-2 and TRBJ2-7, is GAGVSQSPSNKVTEKGKDVELRCDPISGHTALYWYRQSLGQGLEFLIYFQGNSAPDKSGLPSDRFSAERTGGSVSTLTIQRTQQEDSAVYLCASSLAPPRAVVGYEQYFGPGTRLTVT.

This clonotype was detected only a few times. CDR3 region: CASSGGMNTEAFF. The CDR3 DNA reads TGTGCCAGCTCGGGCGGTATGAACACTGAAGCTTTCTTT. The chain joins TRBV18 to TRBJ1-1; no reliable D call. Germline CDR1 KGHSH, CDR2 LQKENI. The CDR3 sequence is 13 residues long. V was trimmed by 6 bases and J by 0 bases, leaving 8 bases between them.

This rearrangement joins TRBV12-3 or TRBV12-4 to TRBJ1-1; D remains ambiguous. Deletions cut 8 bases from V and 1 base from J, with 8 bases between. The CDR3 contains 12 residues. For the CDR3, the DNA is TGTGCCAGCCTGTCGCAGAACACTGAAGCTTTCTTT. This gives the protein CASLSQNTEAFF.

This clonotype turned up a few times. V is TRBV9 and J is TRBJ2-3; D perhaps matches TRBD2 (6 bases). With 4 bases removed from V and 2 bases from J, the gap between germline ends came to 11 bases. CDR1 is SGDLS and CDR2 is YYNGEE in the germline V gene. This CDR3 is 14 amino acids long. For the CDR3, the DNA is TGTGCCAGCAGCCGGGACTTAAACACAGATACGCAGTATTTT. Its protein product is CASSRDLNTDTQYF.

In DNA, the CDR3 is TGCAGTGCTAGTACGGAGGTTTGGACTAGCGGGATCAATGAGCAGTTCTTC. Protein product: CSASTEVWTSGINEQFF. V and J are TRBV20-1 and TRBJ2-1, with 12 bases that match TRBD2. Germline-derived CDR1 and CDR2 are DFQATT and SNEGSKA (reference sequence). This CDR3 region has 17 residues. V shed 3 bases and J 6 bases; nucleotides not matched to a gene: 12.

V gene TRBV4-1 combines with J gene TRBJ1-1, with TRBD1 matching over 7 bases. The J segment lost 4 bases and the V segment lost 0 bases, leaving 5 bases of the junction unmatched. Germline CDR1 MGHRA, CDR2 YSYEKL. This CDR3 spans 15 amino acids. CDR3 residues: CASSQDRGGGTEAFF. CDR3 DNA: TGCGCCAGCAGCCAAGATCGAGGGGGCGGCACTGAAGCTTTCTTT.

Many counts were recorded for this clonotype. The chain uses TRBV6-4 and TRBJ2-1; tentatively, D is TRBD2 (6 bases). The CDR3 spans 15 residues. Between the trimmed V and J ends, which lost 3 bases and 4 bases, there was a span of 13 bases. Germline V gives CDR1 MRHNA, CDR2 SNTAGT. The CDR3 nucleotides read TGTGCCAGCAGTGAATCGGCGGGAACATACAATGAGCAGTTCTTC. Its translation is CASSESAGTYNEQFF.